The entry below describes one T cell receptor beta chain. What it binds is unknown. These data are taken from a study of cytotoxic CD8 clonotypes in ibrutinib-treated CLL. About the study: Samples showed on average about 260,000 productive templates and about 100,000 productive rearrangements. Study-level findings and limits: The times at which samples were taken varied between sustained-remission and progressing patients.

Trimming took 6 bases from V and 4 from J, leaving 12 bases between them. This CDR3 has 13 amino acids. The germline gives CDR1 LNHDA, CDR2 SQIVND (reference sequence). Profiling relied on immunoSEQ multiplex PCR, and the TCRdb table lists in-frame clones only, not all of them. The data contain some 200,000 clones, around 70% of them singletons. This specimen was PBMCs, taken after 24 months of ibrutinib treatment. The receptor was isolated from a human donor with chronic lymphocytic leukemia. The chain links TRBV19 to TRBJ1-2; tentatively, D is TRBD1 (5 bases). The CDR3 region has the DNA TGTGCCAGTAGGAAGACAGTCTTCTATGGCTACACCTTC. Translation gives CASRKTVFYGYTF.